The 17 T cell receptor beta chains listed next were all sequenced from one sample in a study of early T cells in non-severe SARS-CoV-2 infection. TCRdb analysed the 5' RACE reads with MiXCR anew, one entry per CDR3 protein. Of 70,000 to 85,000 distinct CDR3 sequences detected, roughly 12% appear once; the ten largest clones hold about 2.7%. The sequencing sample was made of whole blood. These TCRs come from an adult who was a healthcare worker with PCR-confirmed SARS-CoV-2 infection or an uninfected control (not recorded which).

V usage is TRBV10-2 and J usage is TRBJ1-1; D ambiguous. Trimming cost V 4 bases and J 3 bases, with 9 bases left between them. The CDR3 runs to 13 residues. Germline V lookup: CDR1 WSHSY, CDR2 SAAADI. The CDR3 is CASSVQSDTEAFF. The CDR3, as DNA: TGCGCCAGCAGTGTCCAGAGCGACACTGAAGCTTTCTTT.

A few counts support this clonotype. V usage is TRBV6-6 and J usage is TRBJ2-7; the D gene is possibly TRBD1 (6 bases). CDR1 and CDR2 from the germline V gene are MNHNY and SVGAGI (reference sequence). The CDR3 consists of 17 residues. V lost 0 bases and J lost 1, with 16 bases in between. The CDR3 nucleotides are TGTGCCAGCAGTTACTCCATCGACAGGCTCCAATCCTACGAGCAGTACTTC. Its translation: CASSYSIDRLQSYEQYF.

This clonotype was seen ten or more times. The chain employs TRBV3-1 and TRBJ2-1, with D perhaps matching TRBD1 (6 bases). CDR1 LGHDT and CDR2 YNNKEL come from the germline V gene (reference sequence). CDR3 length: 13 residues. The V gene lost 1 base and the J gene lost 11 bases, with 12 bases spanning the gap. CDR3 region: CASSQGPRDKQFF. The DNA for the CDR3 is TGTGCCAGCAGCCAAGGCCCCCGGGACAAGCAGTTCTTC.

This clonotype was counted between two and nine times. J is TRBJ2-5 and V is TRBV11-3; 11 bases agree with TRBD2. This CDR3 contains 16 residues. The V and J ends lost 5 bases and 1 base, in that order; junction bases with no gene match: 6. The germline CDR1 and CDR2 sequences are SGHNT and YENEEA. In DNA form, the CDR3 reads TGTGCCAGCAGCCCACGACTAGCGGGACTCCAAGAGACCCAGTACTTC. Protein product: CASSPRLAGLQETQYF. Full variable domain (remainder filled in from reference TRBV11-3 and TRBJ2-5): EAGVVQSPRYKIIEKKQPVAFWCNPISGHNTLYWYLQNLGQGPELLIRYENEEAVDDSQLPKDRFSAERLKGVDSTLKIQPAELGDSAVYLCASSPRLAGLQETQYFGPGTRLLVL.

This clonotype was detected ten times or more. The chain has TRBV29-1 and TRBJ1-5; 8 nucleotides align to TRBD1. V shed 4 bases and J 3 bases; nucleotides not matched to a gene: 2. CDR1 is SQVTM and CDR2 is ANQGSEA in the germline V gene. The CDR3 consists of 13 residues. The CDR3 reads CSVGTGFNQPQHF. The CDR3, as DNA: TGCAGCGTTGGGACAGGGTTCAATCAGCCCCAGCATTTT.

This clonotype was counted ten times or more. The chain combines TRBV6-1 with TRBJ1-1; perhaps TRBD1 as D (6 bases). V lost 3 bases and J 4 bases, leaving 15 bases between the germline ends. This CDR3 comprises 15 residues. The germline CDR1 and CDR2 sequences are MNHNS and SASEGT. CDR3 nucleotides: TGTGCCAGCAGTGAGTCCGGAGGAGGGGGCACTGAAGCTTTCTTT. Amino acids: CASSESGGGGTEAFF.

This clonotype has only a few counts. The chain uses TRBV18 and TRBJ2-7, with 11 positions matching TRBD1. V was pared by 4 bases and J by 6 bases, with 17 bases of the junction left unmatched. This CDR3 is 18 amino acids long. Germline CDR1 reads KGHSH; CDR2 reads LQKENI. CDR3 region: CASSQSPSSGTGGVEQYF. The CDR3 DNA is TGTGCCAGCTCACAAAGTCCATCTTCGGGGACAGGGGGAGTCGAGCAGTACTTC.

This clonotype was detected a few times. The rearrangement joins TRBV29-1 to TRBJ2-1, with TRBD1 matching over 9 bases. Germline V gives CDR1 SQVTM, CDR2 ANQGSEA. V was clipped by 7 bases and J by 1 base; unmatched bases: 8. CDR3 length: 15 residues. The CDR3, as DNA: TGCAGCGCGCCCTCCGGGACAGGGTCCTACAATGAGCAGTTCTTC. Its translation: CSAPSGTGSYNEQFF.

There are many counts of this clonotype. The chain employs TRBV7-8 and TRBJ2-3; D gene uncertain. V lost 1 base, J lost 0 bases, and 14 bases lay in between. CDR3 length: 17 residues. CDR1 and CDR2 (germline): SGHVS, FQNEAQ. CDR3 sequence reads: CASSLVVPVASTDTQYF. The CDR3 DNA sequence: TGTGCCAGCAGCTTAGTGGTGCCGGTTGCTAGCACAGATACGCAGTATTTT.

This clonotype was seen a handful of times. This rearrangement joins TRBV7-6 to TRBJ2-3; D perhaps matches TRBD1 (6 bases). Germline assignment: CDR1 SGHVS and CDR2 FNYEAQ. V lost 1 base and J lost 2, with 16 bases in between. CDR3 length: 17 residues. The CDR3 nucleotides are TGTGCCAGCAGCTTAGTACCCTCAGGGGCGCTCACAGATACGCAGTATTTT. It encodes CASSLVPSGALTDTQYF. Full variable domain (remainder filled in from reference TRBV7-6 and TRBJ2-3): GAGVSQSPRYKVTKRGQDVALRCDPISGHVSLYWYRQALGQGPEFLTYFNYEAQQDKSGLPNDRFSAERPEGSISTLTIQRTEQRDSAMYRCASSLVPSGALTDTQYFGPGTRLTVL.

This clonotype was counted only a few times. J is TRBJ1-6 and V is TRBV20-1, with unresolved D. The CDR3 is 17 amino acids. The germline V gene has CDR1 DFQATT and CDR2 SNEGSKA (reference sequence). Trimming took off 3 bases at V and 0 bases at J, with 15 bases between the two ends. CDR3 protein: CSASGQFQVSYNSPLHF. CDR3 coding DNA: TGCAGTGCTAGCGGCCAGTTCCAAGTCTCCTATAATTCACCCCTCCACTTT.

Many counts were recorded for this clonotype. The chain joins TRBV12-5 to TRBJ2-2; D remains ambiguous. The V end lost 9 bases, the J end lost 6 bases, and 14 bases lay between the germline ends. The CDR3 covers 13 residues. Germline-derived CDR1 and CDR2 are LGHNT and FRNRAP. The CDR3 is CASDSGGPGELFF. The CDR3 nucleotides read TGTGCTAGCGATTCTGGCGGACCCGGGGAGCTGTTTTTT.

In its sample, this clonotype was seen many times. The rearrangement uses TRBV12-3 or TRBV12-4 and TRBJ1-2, with D possibly TRBD1 on 5 matching bases. The length of the CDR3 is 12 residues. Deletions cut 7 bases from V and 2 bases from J, with 8 bases between. The CDR3 spells CASTWGNYGYTF. Written as DNA, the CDR3 is TGTGCCAGCACATGGGGGAACTATGGCTACACCTTC.

V and J are TRBV18 and TRBJ1-3; D unresolved. CDR1 is KGHSH, CDR2 LQKENI, per germline. V was cut by 3 bases and J by 0 bases, with 9 bases left in between. The CDR3 covers 15 residues. The CDR3: CASSPPVSSGNTIYF. For the CDR3, the DNA is TGTGCCAGCTCACCGCCAGTTAGCTCTGGAAACACCATATATTTT.

This clonotype has ten or more counts. The genes are TRBV5-1 and TRBJ2-3; D is perhaps TRBD2 (5 bases). The CDR3 loop spans 13 amino acids. The germline gives CDR1 SGHRS, CDR2 YFSETQ. V dropped 3 bases and J dropped 9 bases, with 14 bases sitting between them. Here the CDR3 DNA reads TGCGCCAGCAGCTCTGGACTGGCGGTGACGCAGTATTTT. Its protein is CASSSGLAVTQYF.

Only a few counts were recorded for this clonotype. The chain is built from TRBV29-1 and TRBJ2-5, with 7 bases aligning to TRBD1. Per germline, CDR1 SQVTM and CDR2 ANQGSEA. V was pared by 7 bases and J by 0 bases, with 5 bases of the junction left unmatched. There are 13 residues in the CDR3. This CDR3 reads CSGGQSYQETQYF. CDR3 bases: TGCAGCGGGGGACAGTCCTACCAAGAGACCCAGTACTTC.

In this sample, this clonotype turned up many times. V usage is TRBV11-2 and J usage is TRBJ1-2, with D perhaps matching TRBD1 (6 bases). The CDR3 extends over 12 amino acids. V dropped 3 bases and J dropped 5 bases, with 7 bases sitting between them. Looked up from germline, CDR1 is SGHAT and CDR2 is FQNNGV. CDR3 amino acids: CASSLDSYGYTF. The CDR3 DNA is TGTGCCAGCAGCTTGGACAGTTATGGCTACACCTTC.